One and the same sample provided the 30 T cell receptor beta chains below, sequenced in a study of shared clonotypes between healthy human individuals (TCRdb year 2020). Receptor amplification or capture employed the immunoSEQ multiplex PCR assay. In TCRdb, the immuneACCESS table is reduced to in-frame sequences with V and J assigned. These tables do not hold every clone; where another copy was compared, an unresolved V gene accounts for under half, and the others remain unexplained. In all, the sample holds 1.4 million to 1.5 million clones, and roughly 96% of those were seen once. The ten largest clones capture 1.2% of the sample. The sequencing input was naive CD4+ T cells sorted from blood. Taken with the paper, the label for cell subset or site translates to: CD45RA+ positively selected. The receptors shown here come from a man between 25 and 39 years old in good health.

This clone has just one count. The CDR3 spells CASRPGPNYGYTF. Written as DNA, the CDR3 is TGTGCCAGCAGGCCGGGACCTAACTATGGCTACACCTTC. The rearrangement joins TRBV6-4 to TRBJ1-2; D may be TRBD1 (5 bases). Germline values: CDR1 MRHNA, CDR2 SNTAGT. The V end was cut by 6 bases, the J end by 0 bases, with 8 bases between. The CDR3 sequence is 13 residues long.

The chain has TRBV29-1 and TRBJ2-7; D is possibly TRBD1 (9 bases). CDR1 is SQVTM and CDR2 is ANQGSEA in the germline V gene. Trimming shortened V by 6 bases and J by 5 bases, and 20 bases separated the two germline ends. This CDR3 contains 14 residues. The CDR3 DNA reads TGCAGCGTCGGGGGGGGGACAGGGTCCAACGAGCAGTACTTC. This codes for CSVGGGTGSNEQYF.

CDR3 amino acids: CASGSGHTFSGNTIYF. CDR3 DNA: TGTGCCAGCGGGTCGGGACACACCTTCTCTGGAAACACCATATATTTT. The rearrangement links TRBV27 to TRBJ1-3; TRBD1 is a possible D gene (6 bases). V was clipped by 8 bases and J by 0 bases, with 17 bases between them. This CDR3 comprises 16 residues. Germline lookup yields CDR1 MNHEY and CDR2 SMNVEV (reference sequence).

J is TRBJ1-1 and V is TRBV7-9; TRBD1 matches at 8 bases. Germline V gene data show CDR1 as SEHNR and CDR2 as FQNEAQ (reference sequence). V trimming: 5 bases; J trimming: 4 bases; junction bases outside the gene matches: 6. The CDR3 consists of 14 residues. The CDR3 loop reads CASSQDRDITEAFF. CDR3 coding DNA: TGTGCCAGCAGCCAGGACAGGGACATCACTGAAGCTTTCTTT. Full variable domain (remainder filled in from reference TRBV7-9 and TRBJ1-1): DTGVSQNPRHKITKRGQNVTFRCDPISEHNRLYWYRQTLGQGPEFLTYFQNEAQLEKSRLLSDRFSAERPKGSFSTLEIQRTEQGDSAMYLCASSQDRDITEAFFGQGTRLTVV.

J is TRBJ2-1 and V is TRBV18; TRBD1 matches 10 bases. CDR3 length: 17 residues. V gave up 3 bases and J gave up 8 bases; unmatched junction bases: 13. Per the germline V gene, CDR1 is KGHSH and CDR2 is LQKENI. CDR3 nucleotides: TGTGCCAGCTCACCGACCGGACAGGGGGTGAATAGGGATGAGCAGTTCTTC. Encoded protein: CASSPTGQGVNRDEQFF.

The gene calls are TRBV7-2 and TRBJ1-1; 8 nucleotides align to TRBD1. Germline CDR1 and CDR2: SGHTA and FQGNSA. Trimming took 3 bases from V and 4 from J; bases not matched to a gene: 4. This CDR3 is built from 14 residues. This CDR3 is CASSFLTGGTEAFF. The CDR3 DNA reads TGTGCCAGCAGCTTTCTTACAGGGGGCACTGAAGCTTTCTTT. Filled out from reference TRBV7-2 and TRBJ1-1, the complete variable domain reads GAGVSQSPSNKVTEKGKDVELRCDPISGHTALYWYRQSLGQGLEFLIYFQGNSAPDKSGLPSDRFSAERTGGSVSTLTIQRTQQEDSAVYLCASSFLTGGTEAFFGQGTRLTVV.

The chain recombines TRBV30 with TRBJ2-1, with 8 bases fitting TRBD2. Trimming took 7 bases from V and 12 from J; bases not matched to a gene: 8. This CDR3 is 11 amino acids long. CDR1 GTSNPN and CDR2 SVGIG come from the germline V gene (reference sequence). The CDR3 region has the DNA TGTGCCTTGGCGGAGCGGGAGCGGCAGTTCTTC. Translated: CALAERERQFF. The variable domain in full, completed from reference TRBV30 and TRBJ2-1, reads SQTIHQWPATLVQPVGSPLSLECTVEGTSNPNLYWYRQAAGRGLQLLFYSVGIGQISSEVPQNLSASRPQDRQFILSSKKLLLSDSGFYLCALAERERQFFGPGTRLTVL.

This clone was recorded only once. The gene calls are TRBV5-1 and TRBJ2-7; 9 bases agree with TRBD1. CDR1 SGHRS and CDR2 YFSETQ come from the germline V gene. J gave up 2 bases and V 4 bases, and 10 bases lay outside the gene matches. The CDR3 loop spans 16 amino acids. The CDR3 here is CASSPGWGDRAYEQYF. The CDR3, as DNA: TGCGCCAGCAGCCCCGGGTGGGGGGACAGGGCCTACGAGCAGTACTTC.

This chain joins TRBV18 and TRBJ2-3; perhaps TRBD2 as D (5 bases). V dropped 5 bases and J dropped 6 bases, with 12 bases sitting between them. Germline V gene lookup returns CDR1 KGHSH and CDR2 LQKENI. The CDR3 has 13 residues. CDR3 residues: CASSIGLRDTQYF. The CDR3, as DNA: TGTGCCAGCTCAATTGGACTGAGGGATACGCAGTATTTT. Supplemented by reference TRBV18 and TRBJ2-3, the full variable domain reads NAGVMQNPRHLVRRRGQEARLRCSPMKGHSHVYWYRQLPEEGLKFMVYLQKENIIDESGMPKERFSAEFPKEGPSILRIQQVVRGDSAAYFCASSIGLRDTQYFGPGTRLTVL.

The chain uses TRBV5-1 and TRBJ2-3; 11 nucleotides agree with TRBD1. With V trimmed by 5 bases and J by 5 bases, 7 bases remained unmatched. This CDR3 contains 15 residues. Germline loops: CDR1 SGHRS, CDR2 YFSETQ. The CDR3 coding sequence is TGCGCCAGCAGACAAGGACAGGGGGCTGGAGATACGCAGTATTTT. It translates to CASRQGQGAGDTQYF.

Comment on this clone: This sample includes further DNA sequences coding for the same CDR3. The V call is TRBV2, the J call TRBJ2-7, with no clear D. The V end lost 5 bases, the J end lost 4 bases, and 3 bases lay between the germline ends. This CDR3 has 10 amino acids. The germline CDR1 and CDR2 sequences are SNHLY and FYNNEI. The CDR3 spells CASSLYEQYF. For the CDR3, the DNA is TGTGCCAGCAGTCTGTACGAGCAGTACTTC.

With regard to this clone: Distinct nucleotide sequences in the sample also encode this CDR3. The rearrangement uses TRBV5-1 and TRBJ2-5; 8 positions match TRBD2. The CDR3 is 15 amino acids. Losses at the gene ends were 2 bases for V and 1 base for J; bases not matched to a gene: 4. The V gene's germline CDR1 is SGHRS and CDR2 YFSETQ. The CDR3 sequence: CASSFSGTRQETQYF. CDR3 in DNA: TGCGCCAGCAGCTTTAGCGGGACCCGCCAAGAGACCCAGTACTTC. Full variable domain (missing parts from reference TRBV5-1 and TRBJ2-5): KAGVTQTPRYLIKTRGQQVTLSCSPISGHRSVSWYQQTPGQGLQFLFEYFSETQRNKGNFPGRFSGRQFSNSRSEMNVSTLELGDSALYLCASSFSGTRQETQYFGPGTRLLVL.

Concerning this clone itself: The same CDR3 arises from other DNA sequences in this sample as well. V gene TRBV28 combines with J gene TRBJ2-7, with D uncertain. Germline CDR1 reads MDHEN; CDR2 reads SYDVKM. V dropped 5 bases and J dropped 3 bases, with 5 bases sitting between them. The CDR3 is 11 residues long. The CDR3 loop is CASSLHYEQYF. CDR3 bases: TGTGCCAGCAGTCTTCACTACGAGCAGTACTTC. The variable domain in full, with the rest retrieved from reference TRBV28 and TRBJ2-7, is DVKVTQSSRYLVKRTGEKVFLECVQDMDHENMFWYRQDPGLGLRLIYFSYDVKMKEKGDIPEGYSVSREKKERFSLILESASTNQTSMYLCASSLHYEQYFGPGTRLTVT.

This chain connects TRBV7-8 to TRBJ1-5; D unresolved. The germline CDR1 and CDR2 sequences are SGHVS and FQNEAQ. Trimming stripped 3 bases from V and 4 bases from J, with 4 bases between. There are 12 residues in the CDR3. The CDR3 sequence: CASSFGNQPQHF. In DNA form, the CDR3 reads TGTGCCAGCAGCTTCGGAAATCAGCCCCAGCATTTT. The whole variable domain, filled in from reference TRBV7-8 and TRBJ1-5, reads GAGVSQSPRYKVAKRGQDVALRCDPISGHVSLFWYQQALGQGPEFLTYFQNEAQLDKSGLPSDRFFAERPEGSVSTLKIQRTQQEDSAVYLCASSFGNQPQHFGDGTRLSIL.

This chain links TRBV6-1 with TRBJ1-1, with TRBD1 identical over 9 bases. The CDR3 totals 15 residues. V shed 4 bases and J 5 bases; nucleotides not matched to a gene: 8. Germline V lookup: CDR1 MNHNS, CDR2 SASEGT. The CDR3 region has the DNA TGTGCCAGCAGTGCATCGACAGGGGGTAGTACTGAAGCTTTCTTT. It yields the protein CASSASTGGSTEAFF.

The CDR3 DNA is TGTGCCAGCAGTGAAGTCGCGGAGGTTTATCAGCCCCAGCATTTT. Residues: CASSEVAEVYQPQHF. J is TRBJ1-5 and V is TRBV6-1, with no clear D. V lost 1 base and J lost 5, with 12 bases in between. The CDR3 runs 15 residues. Germline CDR1 reads MNHNS; CDR2 reads SASEGT.

V gene TRBV30 combines with J gene TRBJ2-7, with 9 bases matching TRBD2. Per the germline V gene, CDR1 is GTSNPN and CDR2 is SVGIG (reference sequence). The CDR3 sequence is 13 residues long. J gave up 7 bases and V 1 base, and 5 bases lay outside the gene matches. Here the CDR3 reads CAWSGLAVGEQYF. The CDR3 nucleotides read TGTGCCTGGAGTGGACTAGCGGTCGGAGAGCAGTACTTC. Based on the CDR3 plus reference TRBV30 and TRBJ2-7, the full variable domain is SQTIHQWPATLVQPVGSPLSLECTVEGTSNPNLYWYRQAAGRGLQLLFYSVGIGQISSEVPQNLSASRPQDRQFILSSKKLLLSDSGFYLCAWSGLAVGEQYFGPGTRLTVT.

The chain couples TRBV11-3 to TRBJ1-2; possible D gene TRBD1, 5 bases. Germline assignment: CDR1 SGHNT and CDR2 YENEEA. Trimming took 3 bases from V and 8 from J, leaving 16 bases between them. This CDR3 comprises 14 residues. CDR3 DNA sequence: TGTGCCAGCAGCTTCCTCCTGGTAAGGGACGGCTACACCTTC. Translation gives CASSFLLVRDGYTF. Variable domain in full (rest from reference TRBV11-3 and TRBJ1-2): EAGVVQSPRYKIIEKKQPVAFWCNPISGHNTLYWYLQNLGQGPELLIRYENEEAVDDSQLPKDRFSAERLKGVDSTLKIQPAELGDSAVYLCASSFLLVRDGYTFGSGTRLTVV.

V is TRBV7-6 and J is TRBJ1-4; D is uncertain. The germline V and J ends were trimmed by 1 base and 7 bases, with 1 base remaining between them. This CDR3 spans 11 amino acids. CDR1 is SGHVS and CDR2 is FNYEAQ in the germline V gene. The CDR3, as DNA: TGTGCCAGCAGCTTAGTTGAAAAACTGTTTTTT. It translates to CASSLVEKLFF.

This chain joins TRBV6-1 and TRBJ2-7; 8 nucleotides agree with TRBD2. Germline assignment: CDR1 MNHNS and CDR2 SASEGT. J was trimmed by 5 bases and V by 5 bases; bases with no gene match: 8. This CDR3 region has 14 residues. The CDR3 DNA reads as TGTGCCAGCAGTCCGGGGGGGCGCGGTAACGAGCAGTACTTC. As protein: CASSPGGRGNEQYF.

The chain uses TRBV6-1 and TRBJ2-7, with D unresolved. Trimming removed 1 base at V and 9 bases at J, with 10 bases between. The CDR3 consists of 12 residues. The germline V gene encodes CDR1 MNHNS and CDR2 SASEGT. The CDR3, as DNA: TGTGCCAGCAGTGAAGTGACCGTAAGGCAGTACTTC. The encoded protein is CASSEVTVRQYF.

The genes are TRBV5-4 and TRBJ2-1; TRBD2 matches 7 bases. This CDR3 spans 14 amino acids. The germline CDR1 and CDR2 sequences are SGHNT and YYREEE (reference sequence). Unmatched junction bases numbered 9, after V lost 4 bases and J lost 8 bases. The CDR3 DNA is TGTGCCAGCAGCCGGACTAGTGGTCGGGATGAGCAGTTCTTC. Its protein product is CASSRTSGRDEQFF.

The chain links TRBV7-9 to TRBJ1-2, with a weak D call TRBD1 (5 bases). This CDR3 has 14 residues. Trimming cost V 4 bases and J 4 bases, with 13 bases left between them. Germline loops: CDR1 SEHNR, CDR2 FQNEAQ (reference sequence). The CDR3 here is CASSSGDGSYGYTF. The DNA for the CDR3 is TGTGCCAGCAGCTCCGGGGACGGTAGCTATGGCTACACCTTC. Based on the CDR3 plus reference TRBV7-9 and TRBJ1-2, the full variable domain is DTGVSQNPRHKITKRGQNVTFRCDPISEHNRLYWYRQTLGQGPEFLTYFQNEAQLEKSRLLSDRFSAERPKGSFSTLEIQRTEQGDSAMYLCASSSGDGSYGYTFGSGTRLTVV.

This sequence joins TRBV15 and TRBJ1-2, with D possibly being TRBD1 (5 bases). The CDR3 length is 15 residues. Trimming cost V 0 bases and J 6 bases, with 14 bases left between them. CDR1 is LNHNV, CDR2 YYDKDF, per germline (reference sequence). In DNA, the CDR3 is TGTGCCACCAGCAGAGATTCCTCAGGGTGGAATGGCTACACCTTC. Amino acids: CATSRDSSGWNGYTF.

The chain recombines TRBV18 with TRBJ1-2; D gene unclear. The CDR3 sequence is 14 residues long. Per the germline V gene, CDR1 is KGHSH and CDR2 is LQKENI. V lost 3 bases to trimming and J lost 3 bases, with 11 bases between them. CDR3 residues: CASSPTDNDYGYTF. CDR3 nucleotides: TGTGCCAGCTCACCGACCGACAACGACTATGGCTACACCTTC.

The V gene is TRBV28, the J gene TRBJ2-7; 9 positions match TRBD1. CDR3 length: 15 residues. Germline V gene sequence: CDR1 MDHEN, CDR2 SYDVKM. The ends lost 7 bases at V and 1 base at J; junction bases unmatched: 8. The CDR3 is CASTHSGQGSYEQYF. CDR3 bases: TGTGCCAGCACACATTCGGGACAGGGATCCTACGAGCAGTACTTC.

CDR3 in amino acids: CASSQADRMGYEQYF. DNA of the CDR3: TGCGCCAGCAGCCAAGCCGATCGAATGGGGTACGAGCAGTACTTC. The chain is built from TRBV4-3 and TRBJ2-7; no clear D gene. Per the germline V gene, CDR1 is LGHNA and CDR2 is YSLEER. V lost 1 base and J lost 4, with 14 bases in between. The CDR3 has 15 amino acids.

The rearrangement links TRBV10-2 to TRBJ2-7, with TRBD1 matching over 12 bases. The CDR3 consists of 13 residues. After removal of 6 bases from V and 7 bases from J, the junction contained 4 bases not matched to a gene. Germline CDR1 and CDR2: WSHSY and SAAADI. CDR3 DNA sequence: TGCGCCAGCAGGGGGACAGGGGGCCTAGAGCAGTACTTC. Its protein is CASRGTGGLEQYF.

V usage is TRBV5-1 and J usage is TRBJ2-7; the match to TRBD1 covers 8 bases. The CDR3 runs 17 residues. V shed 0 bases and J 2 bases; nucleotides not matched to a gene: 10. Germline CDR1 reads SGHRS; CDR2 reads YFSETQ. CDR3 region: CASSLGIIQGATYEQYF. The CDR3 coding sequence is TGCGCCAGCAGCTTGGGAATCATTCAGGGGGCGACCTACGAGCAGTACTTC.

The chain recombines TRBV14 with TRBJ2-7; no firm D call. This CDR3 is 12 amino acids long. Germline CDR1 is SGHDN and CDR2 is FVKESK. V lost 1 base to trimming and J lost 3 bases, with 4 bases between them. CDR3 sequence: CASSQASYEQYF. The CDR3 DNA reads as TGTGCCAGCAGCCAAGCCAGCTACGAGCAGTACTTC.